The 27 T cell receptor beta chains listed next were all sequenced from one sample in a study of chemoradiotherapy in HPV16-positive cancers. The method was immunoSEQ multiplex PCR; TCRdb's version includes in-frame clones alone and lacks a portion of them. Altogether 600 to 800 clones are present, over 90% being singletons, with the ten largest covering approximately 7.4%. The specimen was tumor tissue, collected from a patient who underwent chemoradiotherapy. Every receptor here comes from a human donor with HPV-associated anogenital cancer.

The V gene is TRBV1, the J gene TRBJ1-2. TRBV1 is classified as a pseudogene. This CDR3 is built from 15 residues. CDR3 coding DNA: TGCACCAGCAGCCACTTACGGGGCCGAAACTATGGCTACACCTTC. This translates into CTSSHLRGRNYGYTF.

The chain combines TRBV11-2 with TRBJ1-4; possible D gene TRBD1, 6 bases. Germline values: CDR1 SGHAT, CDR2 FQNNGV. This CDR3 comprises 13 residues. V was shortened by 5 bases and J by 10 bases, with 14 bases between the two germline ends. CDR3 region: CASSHEPTGKLFF. DNA of the CDR3: TGTGCCAGCAGCCATGAACCGACAGGAAAACTGTTTTTT. Full variable domain (outside the CDR3, taken from reference TRBV11-2 and TRBJ1-4): EAGVAQSPRYKIIEKRQSVAFWCNPISGHATLYWYQQILGQGPKLLIQFQNNGVVDDSQLPKDRFSAERLKGVDSTLKIQPAKLEDSAVYLCASSHEPTGKLFFGSGTQLSVL.

This rearrangement joins TRBV30 to TRBJ2-7, with D perhaps TRBD2 (6 bases). V lost 1 base and J lost 0, with 10 bases in between. The CDR3 contains 14 residues. The germline CDR1 and CDR2 sequences are GTSNPN and SVGIG (reference sequence). For the CDR3, the DNA is TGTGCCTGGAGTGCGGCGGGGAGCTCCTACGAGCAGTACTTC. Translation: CAWSAAGSSYEQYF.

The rearrangement joins TRBV5-1 to TRBJ1-5; D not resolved. Germline values: CDR1 SGHRS, CDR2 YFSETQ. The CDR3 is 14 residues long. Trimming shortened V by 0 bases and J by 4 bases, and 8 bases separated the two germline ends. Here the CDR3 reads CASSLGAYNQPQHF. CDR3 DNA sequence: TGCGCCAGCAGCTTGGGGGCCTATAATCAGCCCCAGCATTTT.

This chain joins TRBV6-1 and TRBJ2-5; 8 bases agree with TRBD2. The trim removed 0 bases at V and 1 base at J, leaving 4 bases unmatched. Looked up from germline, CDR1 is MNHNS and CDR2 is SASEGT. The CDR3 is 16 amino acids. The CDR3 sequence: CASSEAVAGIQETQYF. DNA of the CDR3: TGTGCCAGCAGTGAAGCAGTAGCGGGGATCCAAGAGACCCAGTACTTC.

This rearrangement joins TRBV15 to TRBJ1-3; D remains unclear. The CDR3 has 15 amino acids. Germline-derived CDR1 and CDR2 are LNHNV and YYDKDF (reference sequence). The V gene lost 1 base and the J gene lost 4 bases, with 11 bases spanning the gap. CDR3 amino acids: CATSRVKGLGNTIYF. CDR3 nucleotide sequence: TGTGCCACCAGCAGAGTGAAGGGTTTAGGAAACACCATATATTTT.

This chain links TRBV28 with TRBJ2-3; D uncertain. The CDR3 is 13 amino acids. Trimming shortened V by 4 bases and J by 5 bases, and 10 bases separated the two germline ends. Germline assignment: CDR1 MDHEN and CDR2 SYDVKM. CDR3 DNA: TGTGCCAGCAGTTGGGTCACTCGAGATACGCAGTATTTT. This encodes CASSWVTRDTQYF.

The V call is TRBV2, the J call TRBJ2-5; TRBD1 aligns across 8 bases. The CDR3 extends over 15 amino acids. From germline, CDR1 is SNHLY and CDR2 FYNNEI. The V gene end was trimmed by 2 bases and the J gene end by 5 bases; junction bases not matched to a gene: 7. CDR3 sequence: CASSEQAGGGETQYF. The CDR3 DNA reads as TGTGCCAGCAGTGAACAGGCAGGGGGCGGCGAGACCCAGTACTTC.

The chain recombines TRBV18 with TRBJ1-3, with D unresolved. Germline CDR1 reads KGHSH; CDR2 reads LQKENI. The V and J ends lost 2 bases and 0 bases respectively, with 5 bases between them. This CDR3 comprises 14 residues. For the CDR3, the DNA is TGTGCCAGCTCACCAGAGGTCTCTGGAAACACCATATATTTT. Protein product: CASSPEVSGNTIYF.

The chain combines TRBV11-2 with TRBJ2-3; perhaps TRBD1 as D (5 bases). The CDR3 runs 15 residues. Germline CDR1 and CDR2: SGHAT and FQNNGV. Trimming left V 4 bases short and J 3 bases short, with 14 bases between. The CDR3 sequence: CASSWTFSPTDTQYF. The CDR3 coding sequence is TGTGCCAGCAGCTGGACATTTTCCCCGACAGATACGCAGTATTTT.

Concerning this clone: This sample also contains other DNA sequences that code for the same CDR3. The chain uses TRBV5-4 and TRBJ2-1; D is ambiguous. Per the germline V gene, CDR1 is SGHNT and CDR2 is YYREEE (reference sequence). CDR3 length: 11 residues. V dropped 3 bases and J dropped 7 bases, with 5 bases sitting between them. The CDR3 nucleotides are TGTGCCAGCAGCTACTCTAATGAGCAGTTCTTC. Translating gives CASSYSNEQFF.

The chain links TRBV28 to TRBJ2-2; 8 bases fit TRBD2. V was clipped by 6 bases and J by 5 bases; unmatched bases: 8. This CDR3 contains 15 residues. Germline CDR1 MDHEN, CDR2 SYDVKM. The CDR3 sequence is CASSPGTRETGELFF. The DNA of the CDR3 is TGTGCCAGCAGCCCAGGGACTAGAGAAACCGGGGAGCTGTTTTTT.

The J gene is TRBJ2-5, the V gene TRBV6-6, with 11 bases identical to TRBD2. This CDR3 has 14 residues. Per the germline V gene, CDR1 is MNHNY and CDR2 is SVGAGI (reference sequence). V shed 6 bases, J shed 5 bases, and the junction held 5 bases outside the gene matches. In DNA form, the CDR3 reads TGTGCCAGCAGAAGGACTAGCGGGCTTGAGACCCAGTACTTC. It yields the protein CASRRTSGLETQYF.

This rearrangement joins TRBV27 to TRBJ2-7, with 8 bases fitting TRBD1. V trimming: 5 bases; J trimming: 2 bases; junction bases outside the gene matches: 8. The CDR3 contains 15 residues. From germline, CDR1 is MNHEY and CDR2 SMNVEV (reference sequence). This CDR3 reads CASSAFGQGPYEQYF. The CDR3 DNA reads as TGTGCCAGCAGTGCCTTCGGACAGGGCCCCTACGAGCAGTACTTC.

This clone has a single count. V is TRBV5-1 and J is TRBJ1-2; 9 bases match TRBD1. With 0 bases clipped from V and 6 bases from J, the junction kept 12 bases outside the gene matches. CDR3 length: 17 amino acids. Germline V gives CDR1 SGHRS, CDR2 YFSETQ. The CDR3, as DNA: TGCGCCAGCAGCTTGGCTCCCCGAGGACAGGGGACAAATGGCTACACCTTC. This encodes CASSLAPRGQGTNGYTF.

The chain couples TRBV10-3 to TRBJ1-2, with TRBD1 identical over 11 bases. Germline assignment: CDR1 ENHRY and CDR2 SYGVKD. The trim removed 6 bases at V and 3 bases at J, leaving 9 bases unmatched. The CDR3 totals 16 residues. CDR3 bases: TGTGCCATCAGACCTTCCGGGACAGGGGGGGACTATGGCTACACCTTC. The encoded protein is CAIRPSGTGGDYGYTF.

The chain employs TRBV4-3 and TRBJ2-5; the D gene is possibly TRBD2 (7 bases). Trimming shortened V by 4 bases and J by 2 bases, and 14 bases separated the two germline ends. CDR3 length: 15 amino acids. Germline lookup yields CDR1 LGHNA and CDR2 YSLEER. CDR3 DNA: TGCGCCAGCAGCCCGGCGGGGGCGAAACAAGAGACCCAGTACTTC. Translating gives CASSPAGAKQETQYF.

J is TRBJ2-5 and V is TRBV4-3; 9 positions match TRBD2. Germline trimming cut 0 bases from V and 1 base from J; bases unmatched to any gene: 0. The CDR3 is made up of 15 amino acids. Germline V gene data show CDR1 as LGHNA and CDR2 as YSLEER. The CDR3 protein is CASSQERGGQETQYF. CDR3 sequence (DNA): TGCGCCAGCAGCCAAGAGCGGGGGGGCCAAGAGACCCAGTACTTC.

The chain recombines TRBV18 with TRBJ1-1; possibly TRBD1 for D (5 bases). Trimming cost V 3 bases and J 5 bases, with 10 bases left between them. Germline-derived CDR1 and CDR2 are KGHSH and LQKENI. The CDR3 loop spans 13 amino acids. CDR3 in DNA: TGTGCCAGCTCACCCGACAGTTCGACTGAAGCTTTCTTT. Protein sequence: CASSPDSSTEAFF.

The chain links TRBV4-2 to TRBJ2-1, with 8 nucleotides matching TRBD2. This CDR3 region has 15 residues. The ends lost 0 bases at V and 3 bases at J; junction bases unmatched: 1. Germline lookup yields CDR1 LGHNA and CDR2 YNFKEQ. CDR3 sequence reads: CASSQDSGDYNEQFF. The DNA for the CDR3 is TGTGCCAGCAGCCAAGATAGCGGGGACTACAATGAGCAGTTCTTC.

The gene calls are TRBV10-3 and TRBJ2-7; D may be TRBD1 (6 bases). The ends were cut back, 0 bases at V and 6 bases at J, with 9 bases in the middle. Germline V lookup: CDR1 ENHRY, CDR2 SYGVKD. The CDR3 loop spans 13 amino acids. CDR3 DNA sequence: TGTGCCATCAGTGAGTCAGGACAGCCCGAGCAGTACTTC. Amino acids: CAISESGQPEQYF.

The chain carries TRBV28 and TRBJ2-1; D is tentatively TRBD1 or TRBD2 (6 bases each). The germline gives CDR1 MDHEN, CDR2 SYDVKM. The CDR3 totals 17 residues. Trimming took 1 base from V and 5 from J, leaving 18 bases between them. The CDR3 region is CASSLSPGDFPHNEQFF. The DNA of the CDR3 is TGTGCCAGCAGTTTATCCCCAGGGGACTTCCCCCACAATGAGCAGTTCTTC.

This rearrangement joins TRBV28 to TRBJ2-1; possibly TRBD1 for D (6 bases). Germline CDR1 and CDR2: MDHEN and SYDVKM. The CDR3 is 15 residues long. The V end was cut by 7 bases, the J end by 8 bases, with 21 bases between. The CDR3 bases are TGTGCCAGCAAGGGGGTACTAGGGAGAGGGGATGAGCAGTTCTTC. Its protein product is CASKGVLGRGDEQFF.

This rearrangement joins TRBV4-1 to TRBJ2-1; no clear D gene. V lost 0 bases to trimming and J lost 7 bases, with 19 bases between them. The germline CDR1 and CDR2 sequences are MGHRA and YSYEKL. The CDR3 length is 17 residues. Here the CDR3 DNA reads TGCGCCAGCAGCCAAGAAGGCGGACGGGCGCCGCGTAATGAGCAGTTCTTC. Translation: CASSQEGGRAPRNEQFF.

The rearrangement joins TRBV30 to TRBJ1-5; perhaps TRBD1 as D (6 bases). Germline loops: CDR1 GTSNPN, CDR2 SVGIG (reference sequence). The ends were cut back, 5 bases at V and 1 base at J, with 12 bases in the middle. The length of the CDR3 is 14 residues. CDR3 sequence: CAWGRDNSNQPQHF. The CDR3 coding sequence is TGTGCCTGGGGGAGGGACAACAGCAATCAGCCCCAGCATTTT.

The J gene is TRBJ2-7, the V gene TRBV6-6, with 14 nucleotides matching TRBD2. The CDR3 is 14 amino acids. Trimming cost V 10 bases and J 3 bases; bases outside gene matches: 5. In germline, CDR1 is MNHNY, CDR2 SVGAGI (reference sequence). The CDR3 DNA sequence: TGTGCCACTCGAGGACTAGCGGGGGGCTACGAGCAGTACTTC. It is translated as CATRGLAGGYEQYF.

The rearrangement links TRBV14 to TRBJ2-1; no firm D call. Germline loops: CDR1 SGHDN, CDR2 FVKESK. Trimming stripped 0 bases from V and 3 bases from J, with 3 bases between. The CDR3 length is 13 residues. CDR3 protein: CASSQDFYNEQFF. CDR3 DNA sequence: TGTGCCAGCAGCCAAGACTTCTACAATGAGCAGTTCTTC. Based on the CDR3 plus reference TRBV14 and TRBJ2-1, the full variable domain is EAGVTQFPSHSVIEKGQTVTLRCDPISGHDNLYWYRRVMGKEIKFLLHFVKESKQDESGMPNNRFLAERTGGTYSTLKVQPAELEDSGVYFCASSQDFYNEQFFGPGTRLTVL.